These 18 T cell receptor beta chains came from one sample sequenced in a study of tumor-infiltrating lymphocytes in localized non-small cell lung cancer. Assay used: immunoSEQ multiplex PCR; TCRdb lists only in-frame clones, some missing. Seen here are about 8,900 clones, roughly two thirds observed once, and the top ten hold roughly a tenth. The material sequenced was uninvolved lung tissue not adjacent to the tumor. The origin of the receptors is a human donor with non-small cell lung cancer.

This clone has more than one count but fewer than ten. The genes are TRBV15 and TRBJ2-6, with D unclear. V lost 0 bases and J 0 bases, leaving 6 bases between the germline ends. CDR1 is LNHNV, CDR2 YYDKDF, per germline (reference sequence). The CDR3 is 16 amino acids. The CDR3 loop reads CATSRDLYSGANVLTF. CDR3 in DNA: TGTGCCACCAGCAGAGATCTGTACTCTGGGGCCAACGTCCTGACTTTC. The full variable domain, its missing parts supplied by reference TRBV15 and TRBJ2-6, is DAMVIQNPRYQVTQFGKPVTLSCSQTLNHNVMYWYQQKSSQAPKLLFHYYDKDFNNEADTPDNFQSRRPNTSFCFLDIRSPGLGDTAMYLCATSRDLYSGANVLTFGAGSRLTVL.

The chain has TRBV19 and TRBJ2-1, with unresolved D. The V end lost 9 bases, the J end lost 0 bases, and 15 bases lay between the germline ends. CDR3 length equals 15 residues. Germline-derived CDR1 and CDR2 are LNHDA and SQIVND (reference sequence). This CDR3 reads CASKDDIGSYNEQFF. CDR3 bases: TGTGCCAGCAAGGACGACATTGGCTCCTACAATGAGCAGTTCTTC. The variable domain in full, with the rest retrieved from reference TRBV19 and TRBJ2-1, is DGGITQSPKYLFRKEGQNVTLSCEQNLNHDAMYWYRQDPGQGLRLIYYSQIVNDFQKGDIAEGYSVSREKKESFPLTVTSAQKNPTAFYLCASKDDIGSYNEQFFGPGTRLTVL.

The chain combines TRBV7-3 with TRBJ2-1; 8 bases line up with TRBD2. CDR3 length: 15 amino acids. From germline, CDR1 is SGHTA and CDR2 FQGTGA. The junction had 12 bases not matched to a gene; V was cut back by 5 bases and J by 9 bases. The CDR3 DNA is TGTGCCAGCAGCCCGGTCAGCGGGAGTGGCGGTGAGCAGTTCTTC. This gives the protein CASSPVSGSGGEQFF.

CDR3: CASSQASAGVSEQYF. In DNA form, the CDR3 reads TGCGCCAGCAGCCAAGCATCTGCGGGAGTCTCCGAGCAGTACTTC. V and J are TRBV4-3 and TRBJ2-7; 7 bases are a match to TRBD2. CDR1 LGHNA and CDR2 YSLEER come from the germline V gene. The CDR3 totals 15 residues. Losses at the gene ends were 1 base for V and 6 bases for J; bases not matched to a gene: 9.

The J gene is TRBJ2-5, the V gene TRBV5-1, with 9 bases identical to TRBD1. There are 13 residues in the CDR3. CDR1 and CDR2 from the germline V gene are SGHRS and YFSETQ. V shed 7 bases, J shed 1 base, and the junction held 2 bases outside the gene matches. The CDR3: CASWTGAQETQYF. CDR3 DNA sequence: TGCGCCAGCTGGACAGGGGCCCAAGAGACCCAGTACTTC.

This chain connects TRBV29-1 to TRBJ1-5; D remains unclear. The CDR3 spans 13 residues. From germline, CDR1 is SQVTM and CDR2 ANQGSEA. The V gene lost 7 bases and the J gene lost 5 bases, with 15 bases spanning the gap. CDR3 sequence: CSASSGVYQPQHF. The CDR3 bases are TGCAGCGCTTCAAGCGGGGTTTATCAGCCCCAGCATTTT.

The CDR3 region has the DNA TGTGCCAGCTCCAAGGAAAGCGGGACAGGGGTCAATGAGCAGTTCTTC. Residues: CASSKESGTGVNEQFF. The chain uses TRBV9 and TRBJ2-1, with 10 bases lining up with TRBD1. V shed 7 bases and J 6 bases; nucleotides not matched to a gene: 13. From germline, CDR1 is SGDLS and CDR2 YYNGEE. This CDR3 has 16 residues.

The gene calls are TRBV18 and TRBJ2-1; 8 bases agree with TRBD2. Looked up from germline, CDR1 is KGHSH and CDR2 is LQKENI. J lost 3 bases, V lost 0 bases, and 4 bases had no gene match. The CDR3 runs to 16 residues. For the CDR3, the DNA is TGTGCCAGCTCACCACCCCAACTAGCGGTCTACAATGAGCAGTTCTTC. Translation: CASSPPQLAVYNEQFF.

The CDR3 is CASSYTGTSGLYEQYF. CDR3 in DNA: TGTGCCAGTAGTTACACCGGGACTAGTGGCTTGTACGAGCAGTACTTC. This chain links TRBV19 with TRBJ2-7; 8 nucleotides agree with TRBD2. The CDR3 length is 16 residues. Germline values: CDR1 LNHDA, CDR2 SQIVND (reference sequence). The V gene end was trimmed by 5 bases and the J gene end by 4 bases; junction bases not matched to a gene: 13.

The J gene is TRBJ1-6, the V gene TRBV28, with D unclear. The CDR3 totals 16 residues. V lost 7 bases to trimming and J lost 0 bases, with 13 bases between them. Per the germline V gene, CDR1 is MDHEN and CDR2 is SYDVKM. The CDR3: CASTPPVSSYNSPLHF. CDR3 DNA sequence: TGTGCCAGCACTCCTCCGGTGAGCTCCTATAATTCACCCCTCCACTTT.

The chain joins TRBV7-9 to TRBJ2-6, with D uncertain. The CDR3 runs to 13 residues. Trimming shortened V by 1 base and J by 4 bases, and 2 bases separated the two germline ends. The germline V gene encodes CDR1 SEHNR and CDR2 FQNEAQ (reference sequence). CDR3 region: CASSLGGANVLTF. The CDR3 bases are TGTGCCAGCAGCTTAGGAGGGGCCAACGTCCTGACTTTC. Complete variable domain (other parts from reference TRBV7-9 and TRBJ2-6): DTGVSQNPRHKITKRGQNVTFRCDPISEHNRLYWYRQTLGQGPEFLTYFQNEAQLEKSRLLSDRFSAERPKGSFSTLEIQRTEQGDSAMYLCASSLGGANVLTFGAGSRLTVL.

The genes are TRBV20-1 and TRBJ2-5, with D perhaps given as TRBD1 or TRBD2 (5 bases each). The CDR3 spans 10 residues. Germline CDR1 reads DFQATT; CDR2 reads SNEGSKA (reference sequence). The CDR3 sequence is CRGPEETQYF. DNA of the CDR3: TGCAGGGGACCTGAAGAGACCCAGTACTTC.

V gene TRBV28 combines with J gene TRBJ2-5; TRBD2 is a possible D gene (5 bases). V lost 7 bases to trimming and J lost 4 bases, with 13 bases between them. Germline CDR1 reads MDHEN; CDR2 reads SYDVKM. The CDR3 consists of 13 residues. CDR3 region: CASTLRARETQYF. CDR3 in DNA: TGTGCCAGCACCTTGAGGGCCCGAGAGACCCAGTACTTC.

The chain uses TRBV7-2 and TRBJ1-4; D is unclear. Per the germline V gene, CDR1 is SGHTA and CDR2 is FQGNSA. The V and J ends lost 3 bases and 10 bases respectively, with 12 bases between them. The CDR3 sequence is 13 residues long. CDR3 amino acids: CASSFDSTGKLFF. The CDR3 DNA follows: TGTGCCAGCAGCTTCGATTCTACGGGAAAACTGTTTTTT.

The J gene is TRBJ1-2, the V gene TRBV4-3; D call uncertain. The V gene lost 1 base and the J gene lost 5 bases, with 14 bases spanning the gap. Germline loops: CDR1 LGHNA, CDR2 YSLEER. The CDR3 is 15 residues long. The CDR3 region has the DNA TGCGCCAGCAGCCAAGGAATCCCTAACCTTTATGGCTACACCTTC. Translation gives CASSQGIPNLYGYTF.

As DNA, the CDR3 is TGTGCCAGCAGCAAAGGGCAGGACTTAAATACGCAGTATTTT. Protein: CASSKGQDLNTQYF. The chain employs TRBV21-1 and TRBJ2-3; the D segment call TRBD2 is taken from the table without a DNA check. TRBV21-1 is an annotated pseudogene. The CDR3 runs 14 residues.

The chain is built from TRBV29-1 and TRBJ1-2, with 9 bases aligning to TRBD1. This CDR3 comprises 14 residues. Germline V gene lookup returns CDR1 SQVTM and CDR2 ANQGSEA. Germline trimming cut 3 bases from V and 4 bases from J; bases unmatched to any gene: 6. The CDR3 coding sequence is TGCAGCGTTGACACACAGGGGGCAATCTATGGCTACACCTTC. It encodes CSVDTQGAIYGYTF.

The rearrangement links TRBV18 to TRBJ2-7; 9 positions agree with TRBD2. V was clipped by 3 bases and J by 5 bases; unmatched bases: 8. The CDR3 is 15 amino acids. Germline lookup yields CDR1 KGHSH and CDR2 LQKENI. The DNA of the CDR3 is TGTGCCAGCTCACCGGTTGGACTAGCGACGGACGAGCAGTACTTC. This encodes CASSPVGLATDEQYF.